These 29 T cell receptor beta chains were all obtained from the same sample, sequenced in a study of memory CD4+ T cells and cytomegalovirus serostatus. Single viable CD3+CD4+CD8-CD45RO+ cells were sorted as the memory CD4+ T cells. Only in-frame clones appear in the TCRdb table, and some are missing; sequencing was by immunoSEQ multiplex PCR. The table records 52,000 or so clones, just over 75% of them present only once. The specimen was memory CD4+ T cells from blood. All receptors derive from an adult in good health and CMV-seronegative.

CDR3: CASSLIPRDQPQHF. The CDR3 coding sequence is TGTGCCAGCAGCTTAATCCCGCGGGATCAGCCCCAGCATTTT. This chain links TRBV7-2 with TRBJ1-5; D gene uncertain. Germline lookup yields CDR1 SGHTA and CDR2 FQGNSA. The CDR3 extends over 14 amino acids. V was cut by 2 bases and J by 5 bases, with 10 bases left in between. The full variable domain, in which reference TRBV7-2 and TRBJ1-5 provide the parts outside the CDR3, is GAGVSQSPSNKVTEKGKDVELRCDPISGHTALYWYRQSLGQGLEFLIYFQGNSAPDKSGLPSDRFSAERTGGSVSTLTIQRTQQEDSAVYLCASSLIPRDQPQHFGDGTRLSIL.

This chain joins TRBV29-1 and TRBJ2-3; D is undetermined. Trimming left V 4 bases short and J 2 bases short, with 13 bases between. The CDR3 totals 14 residues. Looked up from germline, CDR1 is SQVTM and CDR2 is ANQGSEA. The CDR3 DNA is TGCAGCGTTGTAAGCCCTATATACACAGATACGCAGTATTTT. Translation gives CSVVSPIYTDTQYF.

The chain recombines TRBV7-2 with TRBJ1-3; no clear D. Looked up from germline, CDR1 is SGHTA and CDR2 is FQGNSA. The CDR3 length is 16 residues. V dropped 7 bases and J dropped 5 bases, with 21 bases sitting between them. This chain's CDR3 is CASTQGGWDLRNTIYF. The CDR3 nucleotides are TGTGCCAGCACCCAAGGAGGTTGGGATCTTAGAAACACCATATATTTT. Complete variable domain (other parts from reference TRBV7-2 and TRBJ1-3): GAGVSQSPSNKVTEKGKDVELRCDPISGHTALYWYRQSLGQGLEFLIYFQGNSAPDKSGLPSDRFSAERTGGSVSTLTIQRTQQEDSAVYLCASTQGGWDLRNTIYFGEGSWLTVV.

This clone was seen more than once but under ten times. This CDR3 is CASGQGAGTGELFF. CDR3 nucleotides: TGCGCCAGCGGACAGGGGGCAGGCACCGGGGAGCTGTTTTTT. The rearrangement links TRBV10-1 to TRBJ2-2; 11 bases match TRBD1. Germline CDR1 reads WNHNN; CDR2 reads SYGVQD (reference sequence). The CDR3 totals 14 residues. V lost 8 bases to trimming and J lost 4 bases; unmatched junction nucleotides: 3.

The chain is built from TRBV10-3 and TRBJ2-7; possible D gene TRBD2, 7 bases. V was shortened by 0 bases and J by 0 bases, with 18 bases between the two germline ends. Germline CDR1 is ENHRY and CDR2 is SYGVKD. The CDR3 is made up of 18 amino acids. CDR3 sequence reads: CAISESTGGAVSSYEQYF. CDR3 nucleotides: TGTGCCATCAGTGAGTCGACGGGGGGCGCGGTGAGCTCCTACGAGCAGTACTTC.

The chain carries TRBV9 and TRBJ1-1; D is unclear. With 1 base removed from V and 1 base from J, the gap between germline ends came to 8 bases. Germline V gives CDR1 SGDLS, CDR2 YYNGEE. CDR3 length: 14 residues. Here the CDR3 DNA reads TGTGCCAGCAGCGTAATAGGCTCGAACACTGAAGCTTTCTTT. It yields the protein CASSVIGSNTEAFF.

This chain links TRBV30 with TRBJ2-3; no definite D call. From germline, CDR1 is GTSNPN and CDR2 SVGIG (reference sequence). This CDR3 has 14 amino acids. V was trimmed by 4 bases and J by 1 base, leaving 12 bases between them. The CDR3 DNA reads as TGTGCCTGGATGCAGACCAAGGGCACAGATACGCAGTATTTT. The encoded protein is CAWMQTKGTDTQYF.

J is TRBJ1-1 and V is TRBV14; TRBD1 might be the D (5 bases). CDR1 SGHDN and CDR2 FVKESK come from the germline V gene. Trimming shortened V by 1 base and J by 1 base, and 7 bases separated the two germline ends. There are 14 residues in the CDR3. CDR3 nucleotides: TGTGCCAGCAGCCAAGTTAGGGGGAACACTGAAGCTTTCTTT. This sequence encodes CASSQVRGNTEAFF. The full variable domain, completed using reference TRBV14 and TRBJ1-1, is EAGVTQFPSHSVIEKGQTVTLRCDPISGHDNLYWYRRVMGKEIKFLLHFVKESKQDESGMPNNRFLAERTGGTYSTLKVQPAELEDSGVYFCASSQVRGNTEAFFGQGTRLTVV.

The genes are TRBV28 and TRBJ1-1; TRBD1 matches at 8 bases. V shed 5 bases and J 10 bases; nucleotides not matched to a gene: 9. The CDR3 contains 13 residues. Germline V CDR1 and CDR2: MDHEN, SYDVKM. This chain's CDR3 is CASSPGGRFGAFF. CDR3 sequence (DNA): TGTGCCAGCAGTCCAGGGGGCCGCTTTGGAGCTTTCTTT.

V gene TRBV28 combines with J gene TRBJ1-5; 7 bases agree with TRBD1. V was clipped by 10 bases and J by 5 bases; unmatched bases: 11. From germline, CDR1 is MDHEN and CDR2 SYDVKM. The CDR3 is 14 amino acids. The CDR3 DNA reads as TGTGCCACCCGAGGAGGGGGCATTGATCAGCCCCAGCATTTT. The encoded protein is CATRGGGIDQPQHF. Using reference TRBV28 and TRBJ1-5 for the parts outside the CDR3, the full variable domain is DVKVTQSSRYLVKRTGEKVFLECVQDMDHENMFWYRQDPGLGLRLIYFSYDVKMKEKGDIPEGYSVSREKKERFSLILESASTNQTSMYLCATRGGGIDQPQHFGDGTRLSIL.

The rearrangement joins TRBV29-1 to TRBJ2-1, with D perhaps matching TRBD1 or TRBD2 (6 bases each). The germline V gene has CDR1 SQVTM and CDR2 ANQGSEA. There are 15 residues in the CDR3. Trimming pared 6 bases from V and 7 bases from J, leaving 22 bases between. The CDR3 nucleotides read TGCAGCGTGGCTCGAGGAAGGGGGGCCGGGAATGAGCAGTTCTTC. This sequence encodes CSVARGRGAGNEQFF.

This clone was seen a handful of times. The DNA for the CDR3 is TGCGCCAGCGCGAAGGGGCAGACCGTCGGAGGTGAAGCTTTCTTT. Protein product: CASAKGQTVGGEAFF. The chain combines TRBV5-1 with TRBJ1-1; TRBD1 is a possible D gene (5 bases). The CDR3 is made up of 15 amino acids. From germline, CDR1 is SGHRS and CDR2 YFSETQ. Trimming stripped 7 bases from V and 7 bases from J, with 23 bases between.

This rearrangement joins TRBV18 to TRBJ2-1; 9 nucleotides align to TRBD2. This CDR3 region has 15 residues. The germline gives CDR1 KGHSH, CDR2 LQKENI. V lost 4 bases to trimming and J lost 4 bases; unmatched junction nucleotides: 5. The chain's CDR3 is CASSRSGSEYNEQFF. For the CDR3, the DNA is TGTGCCAGCTCACGTAGCGGGAGTGAATACAATGAGCAGTTCTTC.

The chain employs TRBV6-1 and TRBJ1-6; TRBD1 matches 8 bases. The CDR3 consists of 14 residues. Germline V CDR1 and CDR2: MNHNS, SASEGT. Trimming at V came to 4 bases and at J to 7 bases, leaving 3 bases not matched to a gene. The DNA of the CDR3 is TGTGCCAGCAGTGGAAGACAGGGGAATTCACCCCTCCACTTT. Translating it yields CASSGRQGNSPLHF.

The J gene is TRBJ2-4, the V gene TRBV23-1; 9 bases align to TRBD1. TRBV23-1 is an open reading frame whose function is uncertain. This CDR3 has 16 amino acids. V trimming: 3 bases; J trimming: 3 bases; junction bases outside the gene matches: 6. CDR3 protein: CASSHRQGEVKNIQYF. For the CDR3, the DNA is TGCGCCAGCAGTCACAGACAGGGGGAGGTCAAAAACATTCAGTACTTC.

The chain employs TRBV27 and TRBJ2-5; 8 nucleotides match TRBD2. The ends lost 0 bases at V and 7 bases at J; junction bases unmatched: 7. The CDR3 is 15 residues long. CDR1 is MNHEY and CDR2 is SMNVEV in the germline V gene (reference sequence). The CDR3 DNA reads TGTGCCAGCAGTTTATCCAGCGGGGGCCGTCGGACCCAGTACTTC. Translated: CASSLSSGGRRTQYF.

This chain uses TRBV7-2 with TRBJ1-2; possible D gene TRBD1, 6 bases. Germline values: CDR1 SGHTA, CDR2 FQGNSA. The ends were cut back, 7 bases at V and 1 base at J, with 28 bases in the middle. The CDR3 totals 19 residues. CDR3 DNA: TGTGCCAGCAATAGTATAGGTCTCGGGCAGGGGCCCTTTAACTATGGCTACACCTTC. Translated: CASNSIGLGQGPFNYGYTF.

This clone was counted a single time. This chain links TRBV28 with TRBJ2-4; tentatively, D is TRBD2 (6 bases). The CDR3 is 16 amino acids. Trimming took off 7 bases at V and 1 base at J, with 17 bases between the two ends. Germline V gene sequence: CDR1 MDHEN, CDR2 SYDVKM. Written as DNA, the CDR3 is TGTGCCAGCAAATCCCGGCCGGGGGACGCCAAAAACATTCAGTACTTC. Protein: CASKSRPGDAKNIQYF.

As DNA, the CDR3 is TGTGCCAGCAGCTTGGTAATGCGGCAGTTAAACTATGGCTACACCTTC. This gives the protein CASSLVMRQLNYGYTF. This chain joins TRBV5-4 and TRBJ1-2; no reliable D call. Germline values: CDR1 SGHNT, CDR2 YYREEE (reference sequence). The CDR3 extends over 16 amino acids. V lost 0 bases and J 2 bases, leaving 14 bases between the germline ends.

The V call is TRBV28, the J call TRBJ2-3; TRBD1 agrees at 7 bases. Germline values: CDR1 MDHEN, CDR2 SYDVKM. V trimming: 5 bases; J trimming: 0 bases; junction bases outside the gene matches: 5. The CDR3 has 15 amino acids. CDR3 sequence (DNA): TGTGCCAGCAGTACAGGGGCTTTTAGCACAGATACGCAGTATTTT. Protein sequence: CASSTGAFSTDTQYF.

The gene calls are TRBV6-5 and TRBJ1-5, with D unresolved. Germline assignment: CDR1 MNHEY and CDR2 SVGAGI. Trimming pared 0 bases from V and 4 bases from J, leaving 4 bases between. The CDR3 runs to 13 residues. The CDR3: CASSYSKNQPQHF. The DNA of the CDR3 is TGTGCCAGCAGTTACTCGAAGAATCAGCCCCAGCATTTT.

V and J are TRBV5-1 and TRBJ2-5; perhaps TRBD2 as D (5 bases). The germline V gene encodes CDR1 SGHRS and CDR2 YFSETQ. This CDR3 spans 13 amino acids. Trimming cost V 3 bases and J 5 bases, with 11 bases left between them. The CDR3 loop is CASSSPGSETQYF. The DNA of the CDR3 is TGCGCCAGCAGCTCCCCGGGAAGTGAGACCCAGTACTTC.

The chain links TRBV2 to TRBJ2-7, with TRBD2 identical over 8 bases. The length of the CDR3 is 12 residues. From germline, CDR1 is SNHLY and CDR2 FYNNEI. With 7 bases clipped from V and 6 bases from J, the junction kept 5 bases outside the gene matches. The CDR3 nucleotides are TGTGCCAGCACGGGAGGGCCGGGCGAGCAGTACTTC. This encodes CASTGGPGEQYF.

The chain combines TRBV6-1 with TRBJ1-1; 10 bases map to TRBD1. The CDR3 runs 14 residues. The junction had 5 bases not matched to a gene; V was cut back by 6 bases and J by 4 bases. Germline V gives CDR1 MNHNS, CDR2 SASEGT. CDR3 nucleotide sequence: TGTGCCAGCAGGCCGGACAGGGGGTTCACTGAAGCTTTCTTT. It encodes CASRPDRGFTEAFF.

The chain joins TRBV13 to TRBJ2-5; 7 bases are a match to TRBD2. V was pared by 5 bases and J by 0 bases, with 18 bases of the junction left unmatched. In germline, CDR1 is PRHDT, CDR2 FYEKMQ (reference sequence). The CDR3 runs 19 residues. The CDR3 DNA reads as TGTGCCAGCAGCCCATCTCTTGGGCTAGCGGACCCGAACCAAGAGACCCAGTACTTC. Translating it yields CASSPSLGLADPNQETQYF.

The chain uses TRBV29-1 and TRBJ2-7; TRBD1 or TRBD2 may be the D gene (5 bases each). There are 12 residues in the CDR3. Germline loops: CDR1 SQVTM, CDR2 ANQGSEA. V gave up 4 bases and J gave up 1 base, with 8 bases separating them. The CDR3 nucleotides read TGCAGCGTTGGAGGGGAATCCTACGAGCAGTACTTC. Translated, it gives CSVGGESYEQYF.

The chain has TRBV6-5 and TRBJ2-3; D not resolved. Per the germline V gene, CDR1 is MNHEY and CDR2 is SVGAGI. V was clipped by 7 bases and J by 4 bases, with 15 bases between them. This CDR3 has 14 residues. The chain's CDR3 is CASTASISPDTQYF. In DNA form, the CDR3 reads TGTGCCAGCACCGCCTCTATTTCCCCAGATACGCAGTATTTT.

This clone was recorded only once. J is TRBJ2-3 and V is TRBV4-3, with D possibly TRBD2 on 5 matching bases. Per germline, CDR1 LGHNA and CDR2 YSLEER. Trimming left V 1 base short and J 0 bases short, with 8 bases between. The CDR3 contains 15 residues. The CDR3 DNA follows: TGCGCCAGCAGCCAAGTTAGAGGGAGCACAGATACGCAGTATTTT. Translating it yields CASSQVRGSTDTQYF.

This clone was counted once. This chain connects TRBV10-3 to TRBJ1-5; a possible D gene is TRBD1 (5 bases). CDR1 ENHRY and CDR2 SYGVKD come from the germline V gene. The CDR3 contains 15 residues. Trimming took 6 bases from V and 5 from J, leaving 17 bases between them. The CDR3 protein is CAIREDSGGDQPQHF. The CDR3 region has the DNA TGTGCCATCAGGGAAGACAGTGGAGGAGATCAGCCCCAGCATTTT.